This entry features one TCR beta chain sequence. This sample stems from a study of blood T cell repertoires in COVID-19. Assay used: immunoSEQ multiplex PCR; TCRdb lists only in-frame clones, some missing. The sample holds some 220,000 clones, 80% seen once. Per the germline V gene, CDR1 is MGHDK and CDR2 is SYGVNS. V lost 6 bases, J lost 6 bases, and 14 bases lay in between. There are 13 residues in the CDR3. The chain combines TRBV25-1 with TRBJ1-2, with a possible D match to TRBD1 (5 bases). The origin of this receptor is a woman in her 70s with acute or convalescent COVID-19. Sequences were obtained from peripheral blood. This CDR3 is CASSLGGTHGYTF. CDR3 DNA: TGTGCCAGCAGCCTTGGGGGGACCCATGGCTACACCTTC.